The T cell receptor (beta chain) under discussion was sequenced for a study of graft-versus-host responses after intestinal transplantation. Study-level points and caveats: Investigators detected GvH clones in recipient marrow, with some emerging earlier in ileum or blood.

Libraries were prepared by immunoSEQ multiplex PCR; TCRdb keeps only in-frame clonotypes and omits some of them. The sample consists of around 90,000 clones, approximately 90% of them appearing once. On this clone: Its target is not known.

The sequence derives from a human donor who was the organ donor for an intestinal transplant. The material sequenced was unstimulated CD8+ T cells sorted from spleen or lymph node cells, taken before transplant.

The CDR3 reads CASSYGQGDAGNTIYF. In DNA form, the CDR3 reads TGTGCCAGCAGTTACGGACAGGGGGACGCTGGAAACACCATATATTTT. The chain carries TRBV6-5 and TRBJ1-3; 10 bases line up with TRBD1. The germline gives CDR1 MNHEY, CDR2 SVGAGI. The CDR3 sequence is 16 residues long. Trimming removed 2 bases from V and 2 bases from J; junction bases left unmatched: 3.